This T cell receptor (beta chain) was identified in a study of blood T cell repertoires in COVID-19. Study at large: The cDNA or gDNA used as material had been derived from T cells, B-cell-depleted T cells, or PBMCs.

Source study methods: Reference gene primer amplification gave nucleated cell count estimates. Sequenced by immunoSEQ multiplex PCR; TCRdb stores in-frame clones only, minus some. V, J and clone size were drawn from that table, and D and trimming were deduced from the DNA. Of approximately 450,000 clones in the sample, nearly 90% are singletons; the top ten hold roughly 1.9%. The CDR3 loop spans 12 amino acids. The V end lost 7 bases, the J end lost 7 bases, and 13 bases lay between the germline ends. The table lists this clone with a count of one. Clinical history reported by participants formed the basis on which cohorts were assigned.

The V and J genes are TRBV12-3 or TRBV12-4 and TRBJ1-1; a possible D gene is TRBD1 (6 bases). This clonotype originated in a young woman with acute COVID-19. Sequencing used PBMCs or T cells enriched from blood (not recorded which). The DNA for the CDR3 is TGTGCCAGCACGCCGGGGGGCTTTGAAGCTTTCTTT. Translated, it gives CASTPGGFEAFF.